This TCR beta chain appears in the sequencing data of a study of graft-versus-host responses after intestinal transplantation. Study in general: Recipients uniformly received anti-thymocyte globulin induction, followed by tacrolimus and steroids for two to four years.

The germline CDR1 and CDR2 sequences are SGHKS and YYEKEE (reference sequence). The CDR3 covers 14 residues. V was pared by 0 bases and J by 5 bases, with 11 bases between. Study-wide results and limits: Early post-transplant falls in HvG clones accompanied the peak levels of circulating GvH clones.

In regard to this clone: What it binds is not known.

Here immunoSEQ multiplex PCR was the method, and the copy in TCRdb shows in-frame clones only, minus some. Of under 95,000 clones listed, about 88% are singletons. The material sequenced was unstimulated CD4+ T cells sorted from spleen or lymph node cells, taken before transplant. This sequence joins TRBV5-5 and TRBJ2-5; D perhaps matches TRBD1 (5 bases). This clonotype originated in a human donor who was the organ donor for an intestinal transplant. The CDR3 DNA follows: TGTGCCAGCAGCTTGGCCAGGGCAGGGGAGACCCAGTACTTC. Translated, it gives CASSLARAGETQYF.